What follows describes a single T cell receptor (beta chain). The data are from a study of cytomegalovirus exposure and HLA in healthy donors. The table came from immunoSEQ multiplex PCR; TCRdb's copy has only in-frame clones and leaves some out. The sample holds about 110,000 clones, roughly 87% seen once. The CDR3 is 13 amino acids. V shed 4 bases and J shed 8 bases, with 12 bases lying between them. Germline V gene lookup returns CDR1 SNHLY and CDR2 FYNNEI. The sequence derives from a woman under 30 in good health and CMV-seronegative. The chain combines TRBV2 with TRBJ2-1; a weak D match, TRBD2 (6 bases). The sequenced material came from PBMCs. The CDR3 sequence is CASSGLGGDEQFF. The CDR3 region has the DNA TGTGCCAGCAGTGGACTAGGCGGCGATGAGCAGTTCTTC.